A selection of T cell receptor beta chains follows, all from one sample in a study of identical twins. TCRdb redid the calling of the 5' RACE reads with MiXCR, one entry per CDR3 protein. This sample has 200,000 to 300,000 distinct CDR3 sequences; more than 9% occur once, and the top ten carry 9% to 10%. Sequencing was carried out using memory T cells sorted from blood. The receptors were gathered from a man between 45 and 60 years old in good health. CDR3s include the opening cysteine and the closing phenylalanine or tryptophan. The D gene is left open where the match is weak. The size of a clone is reported for some rows only, either as once, few or many, or as a class for expanded clones.

j_call	clone_size	v_call	d_call	cdr3_aa	cdr3_nt
TRBJ1-1	few	TRBV29-1	-	CSVVYRADTEAFF	TGCAGCGTTGTCTACAGGGCGGACACTGAAGCTTTCTTT
TRBJ2-7	many	TRBV6-5	TRBD1	CASSYRGQNSYEQYF	TGTGCCAGCAGTTACAGGGGACAGAATTCCTACGAGCAGTACTTC
TRBJ2-1	-	TRBV10-3	TRBD2	CAISTTSWSPNEQFF	TGTGCCATCAGCACGACTAGCTGGAGTCCCAATGAGCAGTTCTTC
TRBJ2-3	many	TRBV4-2	-	CASSQEAGSTDTQYF	TGTGCCAGCAGCCAAGAAGCCGGCAGCACAGATACGCAGTATTTT
TRBJ2-1	many	TRBV7-2	-	CASSRTAQSSYNEQFF	TGTGCCAGCAGTCGGACAGCTCAAAGCTCCTACAATGAGCAGTTCTTC
TRBJ2-5	few	TRBV15	-	CATSRDPQETQYF	TGTGCCACCAGCAGAGATCCGCAAGAGACCCAGTACTTC
TRBJ2-3	-	TRBV6-2/TRBV6-3	-	CASSPRVPPAQYF	TGTGCCAGCAGCCCCCGGGTTCCTCCCGCGCAGTATTTT
TRBJ2-1	many	TRBV5-1	TRBD2	CASSLETSGYNEQFF	TGCGCCAGCAGCTTGGAGACTAGCGGTTACAATGAGCAGTTCTTC
TRBJ2-3	few	TRBV5-4	TRBD1	CASSGGQGAFWSDTQYF	TGTGCCAGCAGCGGAGGACAGGGGGCCTTCTGGTCAGATACGCAGTATTTT
TRBJ1-6	few	TRBV18	-	CASSIQGNNSPLHF	TGTGCCAGCTCTATCCAGGGGAACAATTCACCCCTCCACTTT
TRBJ1-5	-	TRBV6-1	-	CATRFSENQPQHF	TGTGCCACCCGGTTCTCAGAGAATCAGCCCCAGCATTTT
TRBJ2-7	many	TRBV14	-	CASSQTGSYEQYF	TGTGCCAGCAGCCAAACTGGATCCTACGAGCAGTACTTC
TRBJ2-5	few	TRBV27	-	CASSRDRQQTQYF	TGTGCCAGCAGTCGGGATCGACAACAGACCCAGTACTTC
TRBJ2-3	many	TRBV9	-	CASSVQVADTQYF	TGTGCCAGCAGCGTACAGGTTGCAGATACGCAGTATTTT
TRBJ2-7	-	TRBV6-5	-	CASSYSDAYEQYF	TGTGCCAGCAGTTACTCGGACGCCTACGAGCAGTACTTC
TRBJ1-5	many	TRBV10-1	TRBD1	CASREGQGSNQPQHF	TGCGCCAGCAGAGAAGGACAGGGAAGCAATCAGCCCCAGCATTTT
TRBJ2-1	-	TRBV4-1	-	CASSRPLRGGASYNEQFF	TGCGCCAGCAGCCGTCCCCTGCGGGGCGGGGCCTCGTACAATGAGCAGTTCTTC
TRBJ1-5	many	TRBV2	-	CASSEIGNQPQHF	TGTGCCAGCAGTGAAATAGGCAATCAGCCCCAGCATTTT
TRBJ2-4	many	TRBV29-1	-	CSVGRAGAAKNIQYF	TGCAGCGTTGGAAGGGCCGGGGCGGCCAAAAACATTCAGTACTTC
TRBJ2-5	few	TRBV12-3/TRBV12-4	TRBD2	CASSHLAGQETQYF	TGTGCCAGCAGCCATCTAGCGGGCCAAGAGACCCAGTACTTC
TRBJ1-2	many	TRBV12-3/TRBV12-4	-	CASRGTDRFGFFNYGYTF	TGTGCCAGCAGGGGCACCGACCGCTTTGGCTTTTTTAACTATGGCTACACCTTC
TRBJ2-1	many	TRBV5-6	TRBD2	CASSFRSAAGGYNEQFF	TGTGCCAGCAGCTTTCGCTCGGCGGCGGGAGGTTACAATGAGCAGTTCTTC